This T cell receptor beta chain was obtained from a study of blood T cells in healthy people across ages. The second PCR ran about 6 to 11 cycles with a sample-barcoded 5' primer and J-beta primers. A 12-random-nucleotide template-switch adaptor tagged each cDNA molecule. Using its own MiXCR run on the 5' RACE reads, TCRdb lists one record per CDR3 protein. The sample has over 700,000 distinct CDR3 sequences, about 53% seen once. Germline V gene data show CDR1 as SGHDN and CDR2 as FVKESK. J lost 7 bases, V lost 4 bases, and 16 bases had no gene match. This CDR3 is 17 amino acids long. With regard to this clonotype: Its antigen is still unknown.

Regarding the study as a whole: Per million T cells, the diversity of TCR beta decreased roughly linearly as age advanced.

This clonotype was sampled from a man older than 75 in good health. Sequencing was performed on blood. This rearrangement joins TRBV14 to TRBJ2-1; 7 bases map to TRBD1. Here the CDR3 reads CASSRVAGKGARNEQFF. In DNA, the CDR3 is TGTGCCAGCAGCCGAGTGGCCGGGAAGGGGGCTAGGAATGAGCAGTTCTTC.